This T cell receptor (beta chain) was sequenced for a study of T cell clones after liver transplantation. The overall study: Graft-donor-reactive sequences were compared with third-party-reactive TCRbeta sequences from pre-transplant mixed lymphocyte reactions. Three of the eight recipients were HCV-positive; the rest had non-autoimmune, non-viral transplant indications.

Per the germline V gene, CDR1 is LNHNV and CDR2 is YYDKDF (reference sequence). This CDR3 contains 14 residues. V was shortened by 1 base and J by 4 bases, with 8 bases between the two germline ends. Libraries were prepared by immunoSEQ multiplex PCR; TCRdb keeps only in-frame clonotypes and omits some of them. The repertoire holds about 20,000 clones, with around 75% as singletons. V usage is TRBV15 and J usage is TRBJ1-5; D is undetermined. The clonotype originates from a human patient who received a liver transplant. Some T cells here may be from the graft donor. The sequenced sample was CD8+ T cells from blood, obtained around 54 months after liver transplant. The CDR3 is CATSRGRENQPQHF. The DNA of the CDR3 is TGTGCCACCAGCAGAGGGAGGGAGAATCAGCCCCAGCATTTT.